This T cell receptor beta chain was documented in a study of T cells expressing NK-cell markers. TCRdb re-called the 5' RACE reads; every CDR3 protein appears as one record, without DNA. This sample contains roughly 450,000 distinct CDR3 sequences. Germline V gene lookup returns CDR1 KGHSH and CDR2 LQKENI. This CDR3 is 14 amino acids long. This receptor was identified in a woman aged 45-60 years in good health. The sample taken for sequencing was blood T cells: a sorted CD56 or NKG2C T cell subset, CD4+ or CD8+ T cells, or bulk PBMC T cells (not recorded which). V is TRBV18 and J is TRBJ2-3. CDR3 in amino acids: CASSPRVGTDTQYF.